These 31 T cell receptor beta chains originate from one sample sequenced in a study of blood T cell repertoires in COVID-19. Measured with immunoSEQ multiplex PCR; TCRdb has only the in-frame clones, and not every one. The sample lists 150,000 or so clones; about 81% were seen once. What was sequenced was peripheral blood. Receptor source: a woman aged 80 or older with acute or convalescent COVID-19.

The chain uses TRBV6-6 and TRBJ1-6, with 10 bases that match TRBD1. CDR3 size: 14 residues. V lost 4 bases, J lost 9 bases, and 3 bases stayed unmatched. The germline V gene encodes CDR1 MNHNY and CDR2 SVGAGI (reference sequence). CDR3 amino acids: CASSWDRGFSPLHF. The DNA of the CDR3 is TGTGCCAGCAGTTGGGACAGGGGATTTTCACCCCTCCACTTT.

This chain joins TRBV6-5 and TRBJ1-2, with D perhaps matching TRBD1 (5 bases). The V end was cut by 6 bases, the J end by 1 base, with 9 bases between. Germline loops: CDR1 MNHEY, CDR2 SVGAGI. This CDR3 has 13 amino acids. CDR3 sequence: CASRKDSNYGYTF. For the CDR3, the DNA is TGTGCCAGCAGGAAAGACAGTAACTATGGCTACACCTTC.

The CDR3 is CASRRSRMNTEAFF. The DNA for the CDR3 is TGTGCCAGTAGGCGATCCAGGATGAACACTGAAGCTTTCTTT. The rearrangement uses TRBV19 and TRBJ1-1; unclear D gene. The germline V and J ends were trimmed by 6 bases and 0 bases, with 11 bases remaining between them. Germline values: CDR1 LNHDA, CDR2 SQIVND (reference sequence). This CDR3 comprises 14 residues. Full variable domain (outside the CDR3, taken from reference TRBV19 and TRBJ1-1): DGGITQSPKYLFRKEGQNVTLSCEQNLNHDAMYWYRQDPGQGLRLIYYSQIVNDFQKGDIAEGYSVSREKKESFPLTVTSAQKNPTAFYLCASRRSRMNTEAFFGQGTRLTVV.

The chain couples TRBV27 to TRBJ2-7; 7 bases agree with TRBD1. Germline lookup yields CDR1 MNHEY and CDR2 SMNVEV (reference sequence). The CDR3 length is 16 residues. With 2 bases clipped from V and 0 bases from J, the junction kept 7 bases outside the gene matches. Written as DNA, the CDR3 is TGTGCCAGCAGTTTAAAAGCCCACAGGGGCTCCTACGAGCAGTACTTC. Its protein product is CASSLKAHRGSYEQYF.

The rearrangement links TRBV5-4 to TRBJ1-1, with D possibly TRBD1 on 6 matching bases. Trimming removed 7 bases at V and 4 bases at J, with 14 bases between. The CDR3 is made up of 13 amino acids. Looked up from germline, CDR1 is SGHNT and CDR2 is YYREEE (reference sequence). Here the CDR3 DNA reads TGTGCCAGCCGACCACAGGGTCGCACTGAAGCTTTCTTT. It is translated as CASRPQGRTEAFF. Combining the CDR3 with reference TRBV5-4 and TRBJ1-1 gives the whole variable domain ETGVTQSPTHLIKTRGQQVTLRCSSQSGHNTVSWYQQALGQGPQFIFQYYREEENGRGNFPPRFSGLQFPNYSSELNVNALELDDSALYLCASRPQGRTEAFFGQGTRLTVV.

This chain uses TRBV6-2 or TRBV6-3 with TRBJ2-1; D might be TRBD2 (6 bases). There are 18 residues in the CDR3. Germline assignment: CDR1 MNHEY and CDR2 SVGEGT. Trimming left V 5 bases short and J 0 bases short, with 20 bases between. The DNA for the CDR3 is TGTGCCAGCAGTCGCCCGGGGGTCGACCTAAGCTCCTACAATGAGCAGTTCTTC. Its translation: CASSRPGVDLSSYNEQFF.

This clone was recorded once. V gene TRBV19 combines with J gene TRBJ1-2, with 9 bases lining up with TRBD1. This CDR3 spans 16 amino acids. Trimming took 3 bases from V and 1 from J; bases not matched to a gene: 6. Germline V lookup: CDR1 LNHDA, CDR2 SQIVND (reference sequence). This CDR3 is CASSMYRGLDNYGYTF. The CDR3 bases are TGTGCCAGTAGTATGTACAGGGGGCTGGATAACTATGGCTACACCTTC.

The chain carries TRBV20-1 and TRBJ2-4, with 7 bases that match TRBD1. This CDR3 region has 15 residues. Germline assignment: CDR1 DFQATT and CDR2 SNEGSKA (reference sequence). V lost 3 bases to trimming and J lost 3 bases; unmatched junction nucleotides: 8. Here the CDR3 reads CSASRDSEVKNIQYF. The DNA for the CDR3 is TGCAGTGCTAGTCGGGACAGTGAAGTCAAAAACATTCAGTACTTC.

This clone occurred once. The V call is TRBV15, the J call TRBJ2-7, with 7 bases matching TRBD1. The CDR3 runs to 15 residues. Germline V gene lookup returns CDR1 LNHNV and CDR2 YYDKDF (reference sequence). The ends lost 0 bases at V and 7 bases at J; junction bases unmatched: 9. Here the CDR3 DNA reads TGTGCCACCAGCAGAGACCCACAGGGGAACCTGGAGCAGTACTTC. Translated: CATSRDPQGNLEQYF.

The chain joins TRBV5-4 to TRBJ1-1; D is unclear. Germline values: CDR1 SGHNT, CDR2 YYREEE (reference sequence). V was shortened by 4 bases and J by 0 bases, with 16 bases between the two germline ends. The CDR3 has 16 residues. The CDR3 coding sequence is TGTGCCAGCAGCCCAACCCTGACAAGCATGAACACTGAAGCTTTCTTT. Protein: CASSPTLTSMNTEAFF.

The V call is TRBV2, the J call TRBJ1-4; D ambiguous. Trimming removed 3 bases at V and 8 bases at J, with 13 bases between. Per germline, CDR1 SNHLY and CDR2 FYNNEI. The CDR3 is 14 residues long. The CDR3 DNA is TGTGCCAGCAGTGAGAGACCCGAGGAGGAAAAACTGTTTTTT. Protein sequence: CASSERPEEEKLFF.

The chain couples TRBV29-1 to TRBJ1-5, with D possibly matching TRBD1 (6 bases). Looked up from germline, CDR1 is SQVTM and CDR2 is ANQGSEA. Trimming stripped 6 bases from V and 5 bases from J, with 14 bases between. The CDR3 totals 13 residues. As DNA, the CDR3 is TGCAGCGTGGGAGAGGACAGAGATCAGCCCCAGCATTTT. It codes for CSVGEDRDQPQHF.

The chain recombines TRBV28 with TRBJ1-5; unclear D gene. Germline V gene sequence: CDR1 MDHEN, CDR2 SYDVKM. V was clipped by 4 bases and J by 3 bases, with 16 bases between them. The CDR3 spans 16 residues. CDR3 nucleotide sequence: TGTGCCAGCAGTTCACGACGGGTTCTTCCCAATCAGCCCCAGCATTTT. Its protein product is CASSSRRVLPNQPQHF. The whole variable domain, remainder taken from reference TRBV28 and TRBJ1-5, is DVKVTQSSRYLVKRTGEKVFLECVQDMDHENMFWYRQDPGLGLRLIYFSYDVKMKEKGDIPEGYSVSREKKERFSLILESASTNQTSMYLCASSSRRVLPNQPQHFGDGTRLSIL.

The V call is TRBV7-2, the J call TRBJ1-1; possibly TRBD1 for D (6 bases). Looked up from germline, CDR1 is SGHTA and CDR2 is FQGNSA. The CDR3 loop spans 15 amino acids. Trimming cost V 5 bases and J 1 base, with 14 bases left between them. The CDR3 bases are TGTGCCAGCAGCCCTGCGGGAGGGGGGAACACTGAAGCTTTCTTT. The encoded protein is CASSPAGGGNTEAFF.

The chain carries TRBV2 and TRBJ2-7, with 7 bases aligning to TRBD2. Germline assignment: CDR1 SNHLY and CDR2 FYNNEI. The ends lost 10 bases at V and 2 bases at J; junction bases unmatched: 5. The CDR3 is 12 residues long. The CDR3 region is CATWRGTYEQYF. As DNA, the CDR3 is TGTGCCACGTGGCGGGGGACCTACGAGCAGTACTTC.

The chain uses TRBV4-1 and TRBJ2-7, with TRBD1 as a possible D gene (6 bases). The germline gives CDR1 MGHRA, CDR2 YSYEKL. The CDR3 is made up of 16 amino acids. The V end lost 0 bases, the J end lost 3 bases, and 15 bases lay between the germline ends. The CDR3 region is CASSQDLWDTDYEQYF. The CDR3 DNA follows: TGCGCCAGCAGCCAAGATCTCTGGGACACCGACTACGAGCAGTACTTC.

The chain joins TRBV7-2 to TRBJ2-3; 7 bases agree with TRBD1. The CDR3 is 14 residues long. Trimming cost V 1 base and J 4 bases; bases outside gene matches: 2. The V gene's germline CDR1 is SGHTA and CDR2 FQGNSA. The CDR3 sequence is CASSLDQGADTQYF. The CDR3 nucleotides read TGTGCCAGCAGCTTAGATCAGGGGGCAGATACGCAGTATTTT. The full variable domain, in which reference TRBV7-2 and TRBJ2-3 provide the parts outside the CDR3, is GAGVSQSPSNKVTEKGKDVELRCDPISGHTALYWYRQSLGQGLEFLIYFQGNSAPDKSGLPSDRFSAERTGGSVSTLTIQRTQQEDSAVYLCASSLDQGADTQYFGPGTRLTVL.

The J gene is TRBJ2-5, the V gene TRBV7-2; D might be TRBD2 (6 bases). This CDR3 comprises 14 residues. Germline assignment: CDR1 SGHTA and CDR2 FQGNSA. Deletions cut 0 bases from V and 5 bases from J, with 10 bases between. The chain's CDR3 is CASSLARGLETQYF. In DNA form, the CDR3 reads TGTGCCAGCAGCTTAGCGCGGGGTTTGGAGACCCAGTACTTC.

The rearrangement uses TRBV6-6 and TRBJ1-4, with TRBD1 as a possible D gene (6 bases). V dropped 5 bases and J dropped 4 bases, with 14 bases sitting between them. Germline-derived CDR1 and CDR2 are MNHNY and SVGAGI (reference sequence). This CDR3 has 15 amino acids. CDR3 in amino acids: CASSLQQGDNEKLFF. CDR3 coding DNA: TGTGCCAGCAGTCTTCAACAGGGTGATAATGAAAAACTGTTTTTT.

This rearrangement joins TRBV5-4 to TRBJ1-5; 7 bases match TRBD1. The CDR3 spans 14 residues. The V and J ends lost 3 bases and 8 bases, in that order; junction bases with no gene match: 8. From germline, CDR1 is SGHNT and CDR2 YYREEE (reference sequence). The CDR3 sequence is CASSSQGLREPQHF. The CDR3 region has the DNA TGTGCCAGCAGCTCACAGGGGCTCCGGGAGCCCCAGCATTTT. Full variable domain (missing parts from reference TRBV5-4 and TRBJ1-5): ETGVTQSPTHLIKTRGQQVTLRCSSQSGHNTVSWYQQALGQGPQFIFQYYREEENGRGNFPPRFSGLQFPNYSSELNVNALELDDSALYLCASSSQGLREPQHFGDGTRLSIL.

The V gene is TRBV24-1, the J gene TRBJ2-3; unclear D gene. The CDR3 contains 13 residues. The germline gives CDR1 KGHDR, CDR2 SFDVKD. The V gene lost 2 bases and the J gene lost 0 bases, with 2 bases spanning the gap. Written as DNA, the CDR3 is TGTGCCACCAGTGATTCTAGCACAGATACGCAGTATTTT. As protein: CATSDSSTDTQYF.

Only one count was recorded for this clone. The chain recombines TRBV5-1 with TRBJ2-2; D is ambiguous. CDR1 and CDR2 from the germline V gene are SGHRS and YFSETQ. This CDR3 is built from 12 residues. Trimming removed 5 bases at V and 6 bases at J, with 8 bases between. The CDR3 here is CASSSVAGELFF. As DNA, the CDR3 is TGCGCCAGCAGTTCTGTAGCCGGGGAGCTGTTTTTT.

J is TRBJ1-2 and V is TRBV6-1; D remains unclear. With 3 bases removed from V and 4 bases from J, the gap between germline ends came to 15 bases. Germline lookup yields CDR1 MNHNS and CDR2 SASEGT. The CDR3 runs 15 residues. DNA of the CDR3: TGTGCCAGCAGTGACCTCACCCCTACCCTCTATGGCTACACCTTC. Protein: CASSDLTPTLYGYTF.

J is TRBJ1-2 and V is TRBV5-1; D gene uncertain. Trimming stripped 4 bases from V and 0 bases from J, with 13 bases between. The germline CDR1 and CDR2 sequences are SGHRS and YFSETQ. This CDR3 region has 15 residues. CDR3 protein: CASSPRSRANYGYTF. The CDR3 DNA reads TGCGCCAGCAGCCCCAGGTCCCGTGCTAACTATGGCTACACCTTC.

V is TRBV27 and J is TRBJ2-7, with D possibly matching TRBD2 (6 bases). This CDR3 spans 14 amino acids. The germline V and J ends were trimmed by 6 bases and 2 bases, with 14 bases remaining between them. CDR1 MNHEY and CDR2 SMNVEV come from the germline V gene (reference sequence). CDR3 loop: CASRRRDSTYEQYF. The CDR3, as DNA: TGTGCCAGCAGGCGCCGGGACTCCACCTACGAGCAGTACTTC.

This clone was detected a few times. The chain uses TRBV9 and TRBJ1-1; D call uncertain. CDR1 is SGDLS, CDR2 YYNGEE, per germline. The CDR3 is 13 amino acids. Deletions cut 0 bases from V and 3 bases from J, with 6 bases between. The CDR3 loop reads CASSVGEYTEAFF. The CDR3 nucleotides read TGTGCCAGCAGCGTAGGAGAATACACTGAAGCTTTCTTT.

The rearrangement joins TRBV2 to TRBJ2-3; TRBD1 aligns across 7 bases. The junction had 6 bases not matched to a gene; V was cut back by 6 bases and J by 3 bases. The CDR3 runs to 14 residues. Germline V gene sequence: CDR1 SNHLY, CDR2 FYNNEI. The CDR3 spells CASSPGQRTDTQYF. CDR3 nucleotide sequence: TGTGCCAGCAGCCCGGGACAGCGGACAGATACGCAGTATTTT.

This clone has more than one count but fewer than ten. V usage is TRBV5-6 and J usage is TRBJ2-7; 10 bases match TRBD2. Losses at the gene ends were 5 bases for V and 7 bases for J; bases not matched to a gene: 9. This CDR3 contains 14 residues. Per the germline V gene, CDR1 is SGHDT and CDR2 is YYEEEE. In DNA form, the CDR3 reads TGTGCCAGCAGTTCCCTAGCGGGAGACTGGGAGCAGTACTTC. Its translation: CASSSLAGDWEQYF.

In its sample, this clone was seen once. V and J are TRBV11-2 and TRBJ2-1; D may be TRBD2 (6 bases). Trimming removed 4 bases at V and 4 bases at J, with 17 bases between. Germline CDR1 is SGHAT and CDR2 is FQNNGV. This CDR3 is 16 amino acids long. CDR3 sequence reads: CASSSHSAGPYNEQFF. The CDR3 coding sequence is TGTGCCAGCAGCTCCCATTCGGCGGGACCTTACAATGAGCAGTTCTTC. Variable domain in full (rest from reference TRBV11-2 and TRBJ2-1): EAGVAQSPRYKIIEKRQSVAFWCNPISGHATLYWYQQILGQGPKLLIQFQNNGVVDDSQLPKDRFSAERLKGVDSTLKIQPAKLEDSAVYLCASSSHSAGPYNEQFFGPGTRLTVL.

The gene calls are TRBV19 and TRBJ2-1, with no clear D. From germline, CDR1 is LNHDA and CDR2 SQIVND (reference sequence). The CDR3 has 15 amino acids. V dropped 5 bases and J dropped 3 bases, with 14 bases sitting between them. CDR3 in DNA: TGTGCCAGTAGTGGGCCTATCGGCCGCTACAATGAGCAGTTCTTC. Protein: CASSGPIGRYNEQFF. Together with reference TRBV19 and TRBJ2-1, the CDR3 gives the full variable domain: DGGITQSPKYLFRKEGQNVTLSCEQNLNHDAMYWYRQDPGQGLRLIYYSQIVNDFQKGDIAEGYSVSREKKESFPLTVTSAQKNPTAFYLCASSGPIGRYNEQFFGPGTRLTVL.

This clone was seen only once. The chain is built from TRBV2 and TRBJ1-1; 7 bases are shared with TRBD1. Germline V gene lookup returns CDR1 SNHLY and CDR2 FYNNEI. V shed 7 bases, J shed 3 bases, and the junction held 8 bases outside the gene matches. The CDR3 has 14 amino acids. The CDR3 spells CASILTGSYTEAFF. In nucleotides, the CDR3 is TGTGCCAGCATTCTGACAGGGTCCTACACTGAAGCTTTCTTT.